These 17 T cell receptor beta chains share one sample of origin, sequenced in a study of T cell changes during pregnancy in multiple sclerosis. Assay used: immunoSEQ multiplex PCR; TCRdb lists only in-frame clones, some missing. The repertoire holds tens of thousands of clones, with under 90% as singletons. The source material was CD8+ T cells from peripheral blood mononuclear cells, sampled after pregnancy. The receptor set was obtained from a female donor with multiple sclerosis, enrolled in a pregnancy study.

The DNA of the CDR3 is TGTGCCATCGGGGACAGTAACCAGGGTGGATATAACAATCAGCCCCAGCATTTT. Its protein is CAIGDSNQGGYNNQPQHF. The rearrangement joins TRBV10-3 to TRBJ1-5, with 7 bases aligning to TRBD1. The CDR3 covers 18 residues. CDR1 and CDR2 (germline): ENHRY, SYGVKD. Trimming cost V 8 bases and J 3 bases; bases outside gene matches: 19.

This clone was picked up one time. CDR3 bases: TGTGCCAGCAGCGTTAATTACAGGGAAGCAGGTGGCTACACCTTC. Its protein product is CASSVNYREAGGYTF. The chain uses TRBV9 and TRBJ1-2, with D tentatively TRBD1 (6 bases). This CDR3 spans 15 amino acids. Between the trimmed V and J ends, which lost 2 bases and 7 bases, there was a span of 18 bases. Germline V gene data show CDR1 as SGDLS and CDR2 as YYNGEE.

The chain employs TRBV7-2 and TRBJ2-1; 9 bases line up with TRBD1. J gave up 3 bases and V 5 bases, and 5 bases lay outside the gene matches. The CDR3 has 15 residues. The germline CDR1 and CDR2 sequences are SGHTA and FQGNSA. The DNA for the CDR3 is TGTGCCAGCAGCCCTCCGGGACAGGGCTACAATGAGCAGTTCTTC. Its protein product is CASSPPGQGYNEQFF. Complete variable domain (other parts from reference TRBV7-2 and TRBJ2-1): GAGVSQSPSNKVTEKGKDVELRCDPISGHTALYWYRQSLGQGLEFLIYFQGNSAPDKSGLPSDRFSAERTGGSVSTLTIQRTQQEDSAVYLCASSPPGQGYNEQFFGPGTRLTVL.

The rearrangement joins TRBV6-6 to TRBJ2-1; 9 bases match TRBD2. The CDR3 is made up of 13 amino acids. Per the germline V gene, CDR1 is MNHNY and CDR2 is SVGAGI (reference sequence). The trim removed 10 bases at V and 3 bases at J, leaving 4 bases unmatched. The CDR3 DNA reads TGTGCCATACGACTAGCGGACTACAATGAGCAGTTCTTC. This codes for CAIRLADYNEQFF.

The V and J genes are TRBV4-1 and TRBJ1-1, with TRBD1 as a possible D gene (6 bases). Per the germline V gene, CDR1 is MGHRA and CDR2 is YSYEKL. The CDR3 is 15 residues long. The V gene lost 4 bases and the J gene lost 4 bases, with 16 bases spanning the gap. The CDR3, as DNA: TGCGCCAGCAGCCGATCAGGAGGGGGGGGCACTGAAGCTTTCTTT. Its protein product is CASSRSGGGGTEAFF.

The J gene is TRBJ1-2, the V gene TRBV5-6; D possibly corresponds to TRBD1 (5 bases). This CDR3 has 16 residues. CDR1 is SGHDT and CDR2 is YYEEEE in the germline V gene. Between the trimmed V and J ends, which lost 4 bases and 1 base, there was a span of 17 bases. CDR3 DNA: TGTGCCAGCAGCGTAATGACAGAAATTCTTAACTATGGCTACACCTTC. Translated: CASSVMTEILNYGYTF.

In DNA form, the CDR3 reads TGTGCCAGTTCCCCTAGCGGGCCCTCCTACGAGCAGTACTTC. Translating gives CASSPSGPSYEQYF. This chain links TRBV27 with TRBJ2-7; 8 nucleotides line up with TRBD2. The length of the CDR3 is 14 residues. V dropped 9 bases and J dropped 0; count of bases not matched to a gene: 7. CDR1 is MNHEY and CDR2 is SMNVEV in the germline V gene (reference sequence).

This rearrangement joins TRBV11-2 to TRBJ2-7, with 10 bases fitting TRBD1. V trimming: 5 bases; J trimming: 2 bases; junction bases outside the gene matches: 3. CDR1 and CDR2 (germline): SGHAT, FQNNGV. The CDR3 is 14 residues long. In DNA form, the CDR3 reads TGTGCCAGCAGCGTGGGACAGGGGACCTACGAGCAGTACTTC. It translates to CASSVGQGTYEQYF. Full variable domain (outside the CDR3, taken from reference TRBV11-2 and TRBJ2-7): EAGVAQSPRYKIIEKRQSVAFWCNPISGHATLYWYQQILGQGPKLLIQFQNNGVVDDSQLPKDRFSAERLKGVDSTLKIQPAKLEDSAVYLCASSVGQGTYEQYFGPGTRLTVT.

Judged by abundance, this clone is medium-sized. The genes are TRBV6-4 and TRBJ2-3, with D possibly being TRBD2 (7 bases). V lost 3 bases, J lost 2 bases, and 9 bases lay in between. CDR3 length equals 14 residues. CDR1 and CDR2 (germline): MRHNA, SNTAGT. The DNA of the CDR3 is TGTGCCAGCAGTGAAGGGGGGGCCACAGATACGCAGTATTTT. It is translated as CASSEGGATDTQYF.

This chain joins TRBV5-7 and TRBJ2-6; TRBD1 agrees at 9 bases. TRBV5-7 counts as an open reading frame of uncertain function. The CDR3 has 18 residues. Trimming at V came to 2 bases and at J to 2 bases, leaving 8 bases not matched to a gene. The CDR3 loop reads CASSFRDDRGTGANVLTF. The CDR3 DNA sequence: TGTGCCAGCAGCTTTCGGGACGACAGGGGGACTGGGGCCAACGTCCTGACTTTC.

The chain joins TRBV4-1 to TRBJ1-1, with 7 positions matching TRBD1. Trimming removed 3 bases from V and 5 bases from J; junction bases left unmatched: 3. CDR3 length: 13 amino acids. Looked up from germline, CDR1 is MGHRA and CDR2 is YSYEKL. CDR3 sequence reads: CASSQHRGTEAFF. The CDR3 region has the DNA TGCGCCAGCAGCCAGCACAGGGGAACTGAAGCTTTCTTT.

The chain uses TRBV5-6 and TRBJ1-1; D possibly corresponds to TRBD1 (6 bases). Trimming shortened V by 4 bases and J by 2 bases, and 15 bases separated the two germline ends. Germline-derived CDR1 and CDR2 are SGHDT and YYEEEE. The CDR3 consists of 15 residues. The CDR3: CASSPPWGPNTEAFF. CDR3 nucleotide sequence: TGTGCCAGCAGCCCGCCGTGGGGGCCTAACACTGAAGCTTTCTTT.

The chain employs TRBV4-1 and TRBJ1-4; 10 bases map to TRBD1. This CDR3 has 16 residues. Germline values: CDR1 MGHRA, CDR2 YSYEKL. The V gene end was trimmed by 0 bases and the J gene end by 4 bases; junction bases not matched to a gene: 2. The CDR3 protein is CASSQEGTGVNEKLFF. CDR3 coding DNA: TGCGCCAGCAGCCAAGAAGGGACAGGGGTTAATGAAAAACTGTTTTTT.

A few counts support this clone. The chain recombines TRBV15 with TRBJ1-1; D is ambiguous. Per germline, CDR1 LNHNV and CDR2 YYDKDF (reference sequence). There are 12 residues in the CDR3. Trimming removed 9 bases from V and 7 bases from J, with 15 bases in between. The CDR3: CATRLTSGEAFF. Written as DNA, the CDR3 is TGTGCCACTAGACTTACCTCGGGTGAAGCTTTCTTT.

The rearrangement joins TRBV7-6 to TRBJ2-3; TRBD2 matches 14 bases. Germline V CDR1 and CDR2: SGHVS, FNYEAQ. This CDR3 is 16 amino acids long. The V and J ends lost 1 base and 7 bases, in that order; junction bases with no gene match: 4. CDR3 amino acids: CASSLEGLAGDYTQYF. CDR3 sequence (DNA): TGTGCCAGCAGCTTAGAGGGACTAGCGGGGGATTATACGCAGTATTTT.

V and J are TRBV7-9 and TRBJ2-7; 12 bases fit TRBD1. In germline, CDR1 is SEHNR, CDR2 FQNEAQ (reference sequence). V was pared by 4 bases and J by 5 bases, with 6 bases of the junction left unmatched. This CDR3 has 15 amino acids. CDR3 in DNA: TGTGCCAGCAGCTATGCCGGGACAGGGGGCCACGAGCAGTACTTC. As protein: CASSYAGTGGHEQYF.

The genes are TRBV7-3 and TRBJ2-1; D may be TRBD2 (7 bases). V lost 4 bases to trimming and J lost 9 bases, with 10 bases between them. Germline V gene sequence: CDR1 SGHTA, CDR2 FQGTGA. The CDR3 consists of 12 residues. CDR3 sequence: CASSSGGPEQFF. The CDR3 nucleotides read TGTGCCAGCAGCTCCGGGGGGCCTGAGCAGTTCTTC.